The 19 T cell receptor beta chains below were found in one sample sequenced in a study of cytomegalovirus exposure and HLA in healthy donors. Here immunoSEQ multiplex PCR was the method, and the copy in TCRdb shows in-frame clones only, minus some. This sample has around 400,000 clones, with 70% to 90% found just once. Sequenced input: PBMCs. The receptors were gathered from a woman in her late teens or twenties in good health and CMV-seronegative.

This clone was detected once. The CDR3 DNA is TGTGCCAGCAGCTTAAAGACTAGGGCGGTGAACAATGAGCAGTTCTTC. It encodes CASSLKTRAVNNEQFF. The rearrangement links TRBV7-9 to TRBJ2-1, with D perhaps matching TRBD2 (6 bases). V lost 2 bases to trimming and J lost 5 bases, with 16 bases between them. Germline V lookup: CDR1 SEHNR, CDR2 FQNEAQ (reference sequence). The CDR3 is 16 residues long.

In its sample, this clone was seen once. The V gene is TRBV9, the J gene TRBJ2-5; tentatively, D is TRBD2 (6 bases). Germline-derived CDR1 and CDR2 are SGDLS and YYNGEE. Between the trimmed V and J ends, which lost 3 bases and 1 base, there was a span of 16 bases. The length of the CDR3 is 16 residues. The CDR3 is CASSERGGTVQETQYF. In DNA form, the CDR3 reads TGTGCCAGCAGCGAGCGTGGGGGGACCGTCCAAGAGACCCAGTACTTC.

V gene TRBV5-6 combines with J gene TRBJ2-3; tentative D call: TRBD1 (6 bases). The germline V gene encodes CDR1 SGHDT and CDR2 YYEEEE. Trimming took 6 bases from V and 3 from J, leaving 14 bases between them. The CDR3 is 14 residues long. CDR3 bases: TGTGCCAGCACCCGTACAGGGTCAACAGATACGCAGTATTTT. Residues: CASTRTGSTDTQYF.

The rearrangement uses TRBV4-1 and TRBJ2-3; 10 bases line up with TRBD1. V was pared by 3 bases and J by 3 bases, with 6 bases of the junction left unmatched. The CDR3 extends over 16 amino acids. Germline lookup yields CDR1 MGHRA and CDR2 YSYEKL. The CDR3 loop reads CASSQVRDRGTDTQYF. CDR3 nucleotide sequence: TGCGCCAGCAGCCAGGTCCGGGACAGGGGTACAGATACGCAGTATTTT.

This clone has only one observation. The chain couples TRBV2 to TRBJ1-1; maybe TRBD1 (6 bases). The CDR3 totals 15 residues. Trimming took off 3 bases at V and 2 bases at J, with 13 bases between the two ends. Germline values: CDR1 SNHLY, CDR2 FYNNEI. The CDR3 DNA is TGTGCCAGCAGTGAGGACAGCCACAGAAACACTGAAGCTTTCTTT. Residues: CASSEDSHRNTEAFF.

This clone was counted at least ten times. The DNA for the CDR3 is TGTGCCAGCAGAGTCGAACAGGGGGCGTTTGAGCAGTACTTC. This encodes CASRVEQGAFEQYF. The chain carries TRBV2 and TRBJ2-7; TRBD1 matches at 9 bases. CDR3 size: 14 residues. Germline V lookup: CDR1 SNHLY, CDR2 FYNNEI. After removal of 6 bases from V and 7 bases from J, the junction contained 10 bases not matched to a gene.

The V gene is TRBV29-1, the J gene TRBJ2-1; possible D gene TRBD2, 6 bases. The CDR3 runs 14 residues. The germline gives CDR1 SQVTM, CDR2 ANQGSEA. V was clipped by 5 bases and J by 2 bases, with 13 bases between them. The CDR3 nucleotides read TGCAGCGTTCGAAGGAGGGGCCCCTACAATGAGCAGTTCTTC. This codes for CSVRRRGPYNEQFF.

The chain links TRBV6-1 to TRBJ2-2, with 8 bases aligning to TRBD1. CDR3 length: 14 residues. The junction had 6 bases not matched to a gene; V was cut back by 8 bases and J by 4 bases. Germline CDR1 is MNHNS and CDR2 is SASEGT. The chain's CDR3 is CASADRERTGELFF. CDR3 nucleotide sequence: TGTGCCAGCGCGGACAGGGAGCGCACCGGGGAGCTGTTTTTT.

This chain connects TRBV6-5 to TRBJ2-7; tentatively, D is TRBD1 (6 bases). The CDR3 runs to 14 residues. Germline V gene lookup returns CDR1 MNHEY and CDR2 SVGAGI. Trimming shortened V by 3 bases and J by 2 bases, and 11 bases separated the two germline ends. In DNA form, the CDR3 reads TGTGCCAGCAGTTATTCGACAGGTGCCTACGAGCAGTACTTC. This encodes CASSYSTGAYEQYF.

This clone was seen only once. The chain links TRBV4-1 to TRBJ1-5; 8 positions agree with TRBD1. This CDR3 has 15 residues. J lost 3 bases, V lost 4 bases, and 5 bases had no gene match. CDR1 and CDR2 from the germline V gene are MGHRA and YSYEKL. As DNA, the CDR3 is TGCGCCAGCAGCCTACTGGACAGGGTCAATCAGCCCCAGCATTTT. The encoded protein is CASSLLDRVNQPQHF.

The rearrangement uses TRBV4-1 and TRBJ1-3, with D possibly TRBD1 on 6 matching bases. Trimming removed 4 bases at V and 0 bases at J, with 13 bases between. There are 16 residues in the CDR3. Germline CDR1 is MGHRA and CDR2 is YSYEKL. CDR3 amino acids: CASSPDSYISGNTIYF. Written as DNA, the CDR3 is TGCGCCAGCAGCCCGGACAGCTATATCTCTGGAAACACCATATATTTT.

The J gene is TRBJ1-4, the V gene TRBV6-1, with 7 bases that match TRBD1. V lost 6 bases, J lost 6 bases, and 7 bases stayed unmatched. This CDR3 region has 14 residues. The V gene's germline CDR1 is MNHNS and CDR2 SASEGT. CDR3: CASSHGTEDEKLFF. The CDR3 DNA is TGTGCCAGCAGCCACGGGACAGAGGATGAAAAACTGTTTTTT.

The genes are TRBV28 and TRBJ2-5; D perhaps matches TRBD1 (5 bases). Trimming took off 5 bases at V and 5 bases at J, with 18 bases between the two ends. The germline V gene has CDR1 MDHEN and CDR2 SYDVKM. The length of the CDR3 is 15 residues. CDR3 region: CASSIPTEAEETQYF. Written as DNA, the CDR3 is TGTGCCAGCAGTATCCCGACAGAGGCCGAGGAGACCCAGTACTTC.

The chain joins TRBV29-1 to TRBJ1-2, with 9 nucleotides matching TRBD1. This CDR3 comprises 16 residues. Losses at the gene ends were 5 bases for V and 7 bases for J; bases not matched to a gene: 17. CDR1 is SQVTM, CDR2 ANQGSEA, per germline. CDR3: CSVTYKETGGRSGYTF. The CDR3 coding sequence is TGCAGCGTTACATATAAGGAGACAGGGGGTAGGAGTGGCTACACCTTC.

V gene TRBV28 combines with J gene TRBJ2-7; possible D gene TRBD1, 6 bases. In germline, CDR1 is MDHEN, CDR2 SYDVKM. CDR3 length equals 14 residues. Trimming stripped 3 bases from V and 6 bases from J, with 15 bases between. CDR3 region: CASSLSQGLSEQYF. CDR3 coding DNA: TGTGCCAGCAGTTTGTCTCAGGGGTTGTCCGAGCAGTACTTC. The full variable domain, with the rest looked up from reference TRBV28 and TRBJ2-7, is DVKVTQSSRYLVKRTGEKVFLECVQDMDHENMFWYRQDPGLGLRLIYFSYDVKMKEKGDIPEGYSVSREKKERFSLILESASTNQTSMYLCASSLSQGLSEQYFGPGTRLTVT.

This CDR3 is CASRPVGLALSEQFF. Here the CDR3 DNA reads TGTGCCAGCAGGCCGGTGGGACTAGCCCTTTCTGAGCAGTTCTTC. The chain carries TRBV6-5 and TRBJ2-1; 9 bases line up with TRBD2. The CDR3 is 15 residues long. Germline V CDR1 and CDR2: MNHEY, SVGAGI. V shed 6 bases and J 9 bases; nucleotides not matched to a gene: 12.

The J gene is TRBJ1-1, the V gene TRBV7-6; D is uncertain. Germline CDR1 and CDR2: SGHVS and FNYEAQ. Trimming pared 5 bases from V and 4 bases from J, leaving 8 bases between. This CDR3 contains 12 residues. For the CDR3, the DNA is TGTGCCAGCAGCGGCGGCGGCACTGAAGCTTTCTTT. This translates into CASSGGGTEAFF.

This clone was recorded only once. The gene calls are TRBV2 and TRBJ1-1; D call uncertain. Germline CDR1 and CDR2: SNHLY and FYNNEI. CDR3 size: 15 residues. The ends were cut back, 7 bases at V and 1 base at J, with 16 bases in the middle. The CDR3 protein is CASNLERMRNTEAFF. CDR3 nucleotides: TGTGCCAGCAATTTGGAGCGGATGAGGAACACTGAAGCTTTCTTT.

For the CDR3, the DNA is TGTGCCAGCAGTTTCGGTCCCGGGACAGGGGGCACCTACGAGCAGTACTTC. This codes for CASSFGPGTGGTYEQYF. V and J are TRBV27 and TRBJ2-7; 12 bases match TRBD1. Germline loops: CDR1 MNHEY, CDR2 SMNVEV (reference sequence). The CDR3 is made up of 17 amino acids. The ends lost 3 bases at V and 2 bases at J; junction bases unmatched: 8.